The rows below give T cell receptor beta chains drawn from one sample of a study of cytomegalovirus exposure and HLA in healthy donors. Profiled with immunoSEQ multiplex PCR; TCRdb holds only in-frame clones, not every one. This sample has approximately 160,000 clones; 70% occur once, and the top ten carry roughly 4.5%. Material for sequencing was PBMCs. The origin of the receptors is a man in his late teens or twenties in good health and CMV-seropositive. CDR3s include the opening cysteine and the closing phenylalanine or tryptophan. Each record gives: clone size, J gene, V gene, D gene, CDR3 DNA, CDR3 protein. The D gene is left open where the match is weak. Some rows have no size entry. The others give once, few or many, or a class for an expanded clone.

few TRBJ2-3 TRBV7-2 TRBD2 TGTGCCAGCAGCTTCGGGGGGGCCTCCGATACGCAGTATTTT CASSFGGASDTQYF
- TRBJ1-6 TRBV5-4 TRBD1 TGTGCCAGCAGCTTTCCGACAGGGGATTCACCCCTCCACTTT CASSFPTGDSPLHF
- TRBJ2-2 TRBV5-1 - TGCGCCAGCAATCCTTCGAACACCGGGGAGCTGTTTTTT CASNPSNTGELFF
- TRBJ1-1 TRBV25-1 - TGTGCCAGCAGTAATGCGGGGGGCTTGACTGAAGCTTTCTTT CASSNAGGLTEAFF
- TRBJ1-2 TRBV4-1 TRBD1 TGCGCCAGCAGCCAAGATCAAGGGACAGGGGTGGGCTACACCTTC CASSQDQGTGVGYTF
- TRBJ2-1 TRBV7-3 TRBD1 TGTGCCAGTGGACAGGGTTCCTACAATGAGCAGTTCTTC CASGQGSYNEQFF
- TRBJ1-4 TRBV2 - TGTGCCAGCAGTGTACAGGGTGTAGGTGAAAAACTGTTTTTT CASSVQGVGEKLFF
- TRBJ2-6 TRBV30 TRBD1 TGTGCCTGGAGTGGGTACCGGGACAGGGGGCCTGGGGCCAACGTCCTGACTTTC CAWSGYRDRGPGANVLTF
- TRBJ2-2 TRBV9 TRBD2 TGTGCCAGCAGCGTAGGTCCCCCTAGCGGGACGAACACCGGGGAGCTGTTTTTT CASSVGPPSGTNTGELFF
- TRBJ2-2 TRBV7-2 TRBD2 TGTGCCAGCAGCTTACTAGCGGGGGGGATCCTCACCGGGGAGCTGTTTTTT CASSLLAGGILTGELFF
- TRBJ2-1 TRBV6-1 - TGTGCCAGCAGTACCGACTTCTTTTACAATGAGCAGTTCTTC CASSTDFFYNEQFF
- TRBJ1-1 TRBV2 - TGTGCCAGCAGTTATCAGGGTCTAGGGAACACTGAAGCTTTCTTT CASSYQGLGNTEAFF
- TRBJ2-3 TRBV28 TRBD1 TGTGCCAGCAGTTTCCCCCTACAGGGGTGGTCCGCAGATACGCAGTATTTT CASSFPLQGWSADTQYF
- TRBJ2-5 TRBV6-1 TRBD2 TGTGCCAGCAGTGAGGTGACTAGCGGGAGAAAAGAGACCCAGTACTTC CASSEVTSGRKETQYF
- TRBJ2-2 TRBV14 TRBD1 TGTGCCAGCAGCCAGGGACAGGGCGGCACCGGGGAGCTGTTTTTT CASSQGQGGTGELFF
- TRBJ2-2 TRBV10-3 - TGTGCCATCAGTAGCGGGGAACAGGGTCTCGGGGAGCTGTTTTTT CAISSGEQGLGELFF
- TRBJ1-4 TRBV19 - TGTGCCAGTAGTATCGGGGGTGAAAAACTGTTTTTT CASSIGGEKLFF
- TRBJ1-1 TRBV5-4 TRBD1 TGTGCCAGCAGCAATCCGACAGGGGGCGAGGGCACTGAAGCTTTCTTT CASSNPTGGEGTEAFF
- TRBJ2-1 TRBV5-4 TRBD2 TGTGCCAGCAGCTTGAGCGGGAGGGCGTCCAATGAGCAGTTCTTC CASSLSGRASNEQFF
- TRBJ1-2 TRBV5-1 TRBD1 TGCGCCAGCAGCTTGGTTTCGGGACAGGGTGGGGATGGCTACACCTTC CASSLVSGQGGDGYTF
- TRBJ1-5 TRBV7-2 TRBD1 TGTGCCAGCAGCGAACCGACAGGGAATGGCAATCAGCCCCAGCATTTT CASSEPTGNGNQPQHF
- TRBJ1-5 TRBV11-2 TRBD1 TGTGCCAGCAGCCCCCAGGGGGACAGGGGTCAGCCCCAGCATTTT CASSPQGDRGQPQHF
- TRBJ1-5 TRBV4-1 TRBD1 TGCGCCAGCAGCCAAGATGGGACAGGGAGCAATCAGCCCCAGCATTTT CASSQDGTGSNQPQHF
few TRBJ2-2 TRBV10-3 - TGTGCCATCCGGGAACAGCTCCGGGGGACCGGGGAGCTGTTTTTT CAIREQLRGTGELFF
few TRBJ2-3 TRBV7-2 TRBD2 TGTGCCAGCAGCTTAGGAGCGGGGGGCGTGGATACGCAGTATTTT CASSLGAGGVDTQYF
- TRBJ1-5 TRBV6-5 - TGTGCCAGCAGTCGCGACAGGAGAAAGGGGCAGCCCCAGCATTTT CASSRDRRKGQPQHF
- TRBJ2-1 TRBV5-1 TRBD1 TGCGCCAGCAGCCTGGGACAGGGGGTTGTTAGTGAGCAGTTCTTC CASSLGQGVVSEQFF
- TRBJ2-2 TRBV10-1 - TGCGCCAGCCAGTCCACTAGGTCGGGGGAGCTGTTTTTT CASQSTRSGELFF
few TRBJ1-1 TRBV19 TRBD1 TGTGCCAGTAGGGACAGGGGGTACACTGAAGCTTTCTTT CASRDRGYTEAFF
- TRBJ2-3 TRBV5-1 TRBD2 TGCGCCAGCAGCTTGGTATTAGCGGGAGCGTTAGAGAGTACGCAGTATTTT CASSLVLAGALESTQYF
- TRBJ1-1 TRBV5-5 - TGTGCCAGCAGCTTATTCACAGGGAACACTGAAGCTTTCTTT CASSLFTGNTEAFF
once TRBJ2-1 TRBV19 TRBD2 TGTGCCAGTAGTGCCTCTAGCGGATTATACAATGAGCAGTTCTTC CASSASSGLYNEQFF
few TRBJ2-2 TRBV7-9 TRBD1 TGTGCCAGCAGCTCCTCGGACAGGGTGGCCGGGGAGCTGTTTTTT CASSSSDRVAGELFF
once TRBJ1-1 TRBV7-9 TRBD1 TGTGCCAGCAGCCAACGACAGGGTCTCACTGAAGCTTTCTTT CASSQRQGLTEAFF
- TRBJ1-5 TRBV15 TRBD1 TGTGCCACCAGCAGAGTCCCGGGACAGCAAAATCAGCCCCAGCATTTT CATSRVPGQQNQPQHF
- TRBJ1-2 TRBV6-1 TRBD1 TGTGCCAGCGGGACAGGGGCAACCTATGGCTACACCTTC CASGTGATYGYTF
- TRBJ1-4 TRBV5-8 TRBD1 TGTGCCAGCATCAACAGGGGTACCTTTACTGAAAAACTGTTTTTT CASINRGTFTEKLFF
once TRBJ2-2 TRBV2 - TGTGCCAGCAGTAGAGGCACGGGATCGGAGCTGTTTTTT CASSRGTGSELFF
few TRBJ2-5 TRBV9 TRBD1 TGTGCCAGCAGCGGAAACAGGGGGCACGAGACCCAGTACTTC CASSGNRGHETQYF
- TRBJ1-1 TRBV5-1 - TGCGCCAGCAGCCTCCGACCGGAGTGGGAAGCTTTCTTT CASSLRPEWEAFF
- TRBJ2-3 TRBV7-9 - TGTGCCAGCAGCATAAACACAGATACGCAGTATTTT CASSINTDTQYF
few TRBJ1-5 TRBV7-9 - TGTGCCAGCAGCTTAGCCGGCGGGAATCAGCCCCAGCATTTT CASSLAGGNQPQHF
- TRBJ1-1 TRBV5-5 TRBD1 TGTGCCAGCAGCCCCGGGACAGGGAACACTGAAGCTTTCTTT CASSPGTGNTEAFF
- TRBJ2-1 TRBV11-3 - TGTGCCAGCAGCTTAGAGGGGACTCGGGACCTCTACAATGAGCAGTTCTTC CASSLEGTRDLYNEQFF
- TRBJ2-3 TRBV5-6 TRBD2 TGTGCCAGCAGCTTGCTAGCGGGGACAGATACGCAGTATTTT CASSLLAGTDTQYF
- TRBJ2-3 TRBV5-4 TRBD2 TGTGCCAGCAGCTCGGGACTAGCGAACACAGATACGCAGTATTTT CASSSGLANTDTQYF
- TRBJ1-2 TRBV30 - TGTGCCTGGAGTGTCAACGGGGGGGGCTATGGCTACACCTTC CAWSVNGGGYGYTF
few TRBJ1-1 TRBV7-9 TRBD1 TGTGCCAGCACCTCAGACAGGGGGTCCACTGAAGCTTTCTTT CASTSDRGSTEAFF
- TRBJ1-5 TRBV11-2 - TGTGCCAGCAGCTTAGGGACAGCTCAGCCCCAGCATTTT CASSLGTAQPQHF
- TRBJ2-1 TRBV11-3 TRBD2 TGTGCCAGCAGCTCACTAGCGGGAGTGCAGTTCTTC CASSSLAGVQFF
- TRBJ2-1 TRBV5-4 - TGTGCCAGCAGCTTGTCAGGGGACCGTGAGCAGTTCTTC CASSLSGDREQFF
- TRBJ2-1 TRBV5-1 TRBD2 TGCGCCAGCAGCTTGGTACTAGCGGGAGGTCCCAATGAGCAGTTCTTC CASSLVLAGGPNEQFF
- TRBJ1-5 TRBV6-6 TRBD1 TGTGCCAGCAGTACTCGTTTGCAGGGGGCTAGTCAGCCCCAGCATTTT CASSTRLQGASQPQHF